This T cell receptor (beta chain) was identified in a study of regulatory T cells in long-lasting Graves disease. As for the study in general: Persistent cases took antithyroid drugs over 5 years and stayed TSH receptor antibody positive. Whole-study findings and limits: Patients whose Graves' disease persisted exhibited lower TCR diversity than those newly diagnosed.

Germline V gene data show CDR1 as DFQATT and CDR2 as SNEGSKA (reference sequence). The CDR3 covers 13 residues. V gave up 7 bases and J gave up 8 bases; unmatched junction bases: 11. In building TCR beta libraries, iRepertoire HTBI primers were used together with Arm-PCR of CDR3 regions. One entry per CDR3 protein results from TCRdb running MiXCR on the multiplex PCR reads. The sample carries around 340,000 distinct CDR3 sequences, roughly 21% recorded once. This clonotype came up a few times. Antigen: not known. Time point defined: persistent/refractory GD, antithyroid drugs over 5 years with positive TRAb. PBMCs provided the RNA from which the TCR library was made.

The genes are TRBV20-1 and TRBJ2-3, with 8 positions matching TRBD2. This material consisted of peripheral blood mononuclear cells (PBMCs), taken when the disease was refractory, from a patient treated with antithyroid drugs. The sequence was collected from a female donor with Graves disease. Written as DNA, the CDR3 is TGCAGTGTCCTGAGCGGGGGATCTGTTACGCAGTATTTT. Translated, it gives CSVLSGGSVTQYF.